This T cell receptor (beta chain) emerged from a study of T cell clonotyping in hematopoietic cell transplantation. Trimming removed 1 base at V and 3 bases at J, with 12 bases between. The V gene's germline CDR1 is MGHRA and CDR2 YSYEKL. This CDR3 spans 15 amino acids. For this clone: What it binds is not known.

Profiled with immunoSEQ multiplex PCR; TCRdb holds only in-frame clones, not every one. The sample has around 14,000 clones, 86% seen once. Whole-study findings and limits: Recipient TCR diversity dropped after transplant; expanded clonotypes rose from day 30 to 180. Without cell sorting, CD4 versus CD8 contributions remain unresolved. Higher Inverse Simpson Index values in graft donor and pretransplant recipient predicted broader posttransplant TCR diversity. Few recipient clonotypes overlapped donors; over 95% were de novo at given depth.

The V call is TRBV4-1, the J call TRBJ1-2; possible D gene TRBD1, 5 bases. The specimen comprised PBMCs, sampled 100 days after allogeneic stem cell transplant. The origin of this receptor is a male patient between 45 and 60 years old who had an allogeneic stem cell transplant from an unrelated donor, so T cells may come from the graft donor. Some clones in this sample may be carry-over from other donors' samples. CDR3 in DNA: TGCGCCAGCAGCCAAGCGCATGGGGCGGACTATGGCTACACCTTC. It encodes CASSQAHGADYGYTF.